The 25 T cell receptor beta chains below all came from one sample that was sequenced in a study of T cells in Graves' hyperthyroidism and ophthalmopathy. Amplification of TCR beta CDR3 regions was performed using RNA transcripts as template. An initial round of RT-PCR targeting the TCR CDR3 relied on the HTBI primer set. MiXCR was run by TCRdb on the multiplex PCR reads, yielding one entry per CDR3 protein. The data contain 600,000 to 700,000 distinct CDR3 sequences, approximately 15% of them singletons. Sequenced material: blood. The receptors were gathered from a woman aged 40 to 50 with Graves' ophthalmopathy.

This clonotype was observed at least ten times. The CDR3 here is CASSPPPGQSNQPQHF. CDR3 sequence (DNA): TGTGCCAGCAGTCCCCCGCCGGGACAGTCCAATCAGCCCCAGCATTTT. The V call is TRBV28, the J call TRBJ1-5; 7 nucleotides align to TRBD1. Germline V CDR1 and CDR2: MDHEN, SYDVKM. This CDR3 spans 16 amino acids. Germline trimming cut 5 bases from V and 3 bases from J; bases unmatched to any gene: 10.

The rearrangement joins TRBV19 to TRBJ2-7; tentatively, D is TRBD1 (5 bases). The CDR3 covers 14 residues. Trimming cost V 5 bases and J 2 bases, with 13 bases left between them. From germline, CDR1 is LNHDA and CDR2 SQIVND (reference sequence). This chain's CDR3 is CASSGGRVPYEQYF. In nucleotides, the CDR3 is TGTGCCAGTAGTGGTGGCAGGGTCCCCTACGAGCAGTACTTC.

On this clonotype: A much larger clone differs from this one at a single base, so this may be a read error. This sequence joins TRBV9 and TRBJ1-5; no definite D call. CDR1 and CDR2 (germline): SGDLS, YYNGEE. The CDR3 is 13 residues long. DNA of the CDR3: TGTGCCAGCAGCGCTTATAGCGATCAGCCCCAGCATTTT. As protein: CASSAYSDQPQHF.

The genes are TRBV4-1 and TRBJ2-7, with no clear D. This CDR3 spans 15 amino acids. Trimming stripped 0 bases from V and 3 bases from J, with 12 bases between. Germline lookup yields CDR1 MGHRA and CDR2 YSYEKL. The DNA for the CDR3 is TGCGCCAGCAGCCAAGATTTGCCAGGTCTCTACGAGCAGTACTTC. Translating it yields CASSQDLPGLYEQYF.

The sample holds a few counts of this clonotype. Written as DNA, the CDR3 is TGTGCCAGCAGTGCCCGATCCTCCGATGAGCAGTACTTC. It codes for CASSARSSDEQYF. The chain is built from TRBV2 and TRBJ2-7; D unclear. V lost 4 bases and J 7 bases, leaving 14 bases between the germline ends. CDR3 size: 13 residues. Germline values: CDR1 SNHLY, CDR2 FYNNEI.

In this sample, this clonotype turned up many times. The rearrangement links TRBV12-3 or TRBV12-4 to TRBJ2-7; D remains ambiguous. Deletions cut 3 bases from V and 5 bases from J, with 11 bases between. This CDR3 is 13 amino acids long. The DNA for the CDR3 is TGTGCCAGCAGTTTTCAGGAACAGCACGAGCAGTACTTC. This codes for CASSFQEQHEQYF.

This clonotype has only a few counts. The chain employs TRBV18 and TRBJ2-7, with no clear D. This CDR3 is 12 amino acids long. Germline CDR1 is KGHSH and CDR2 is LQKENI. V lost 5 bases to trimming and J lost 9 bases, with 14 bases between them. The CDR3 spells CASSALAGWQYF. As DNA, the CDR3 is TGTGCCAGCTCAGCCTTGGCCGGGTGGCAGTACTTC.

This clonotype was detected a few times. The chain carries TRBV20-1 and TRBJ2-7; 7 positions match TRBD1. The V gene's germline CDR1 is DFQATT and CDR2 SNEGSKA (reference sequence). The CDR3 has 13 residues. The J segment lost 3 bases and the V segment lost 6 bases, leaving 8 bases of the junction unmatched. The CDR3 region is CSAQQGFLYEQYF. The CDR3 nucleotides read TGCAGTGCCCAACAGGGGTTCCTCTACGAGCAGTACTTC.

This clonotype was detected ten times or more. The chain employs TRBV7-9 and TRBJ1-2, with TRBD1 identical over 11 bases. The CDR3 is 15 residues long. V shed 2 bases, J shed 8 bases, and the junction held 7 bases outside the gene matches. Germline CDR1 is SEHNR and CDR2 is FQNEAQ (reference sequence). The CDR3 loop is CASSLSRTGGNGYTF. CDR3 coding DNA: TGTGCCAGCAGCTTATCCCGGACAGGGGGCAACGGCTACACCTTC.

Here the CDR3 DNA reads TGCGCCAGCAGCTTGGCTTCGGACAGCCCCGGGGAGCTGTTTTTT. This gives the protein CASSLASDSPGELFF. This chain uses TRBV5-1 with TRBJ2-2, with D possibly matching TRBD1 (6 bases). Trimming shortened V by 0 bases and J by 6 bases, and 12 bases separated the two germline ends. Germline V gene sequence: CDR1 SGHRS, CDR2 YFSETQ. CDR3 size: 15 residues.

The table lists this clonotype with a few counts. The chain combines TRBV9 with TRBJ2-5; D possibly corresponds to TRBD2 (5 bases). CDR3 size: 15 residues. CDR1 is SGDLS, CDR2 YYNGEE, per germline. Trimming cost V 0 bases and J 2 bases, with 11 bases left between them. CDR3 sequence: CASSVEAGKQETQYF. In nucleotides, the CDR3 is TGTGCCAGCAGCGTAGAGGCGGGCAAACAAGAGACCCAGTACTTC.

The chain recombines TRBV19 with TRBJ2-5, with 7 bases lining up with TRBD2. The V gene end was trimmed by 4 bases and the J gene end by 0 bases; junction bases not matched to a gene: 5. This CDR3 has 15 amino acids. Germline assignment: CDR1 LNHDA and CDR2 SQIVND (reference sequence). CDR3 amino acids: CASSTGRVNQETQYF. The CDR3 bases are TGTGCCAGTAGTACAGGGAGGGTAAACCAAGAGACCCAGTACTTC.

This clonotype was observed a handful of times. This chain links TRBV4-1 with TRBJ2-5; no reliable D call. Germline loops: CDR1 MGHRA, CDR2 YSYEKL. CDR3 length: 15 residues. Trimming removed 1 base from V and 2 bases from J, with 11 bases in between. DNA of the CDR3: TGCGCCAGCAGCCAAGTCGTCGGCCAACAAGAGACCCAGTACTTC. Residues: CASSQVVGQQETQYF.

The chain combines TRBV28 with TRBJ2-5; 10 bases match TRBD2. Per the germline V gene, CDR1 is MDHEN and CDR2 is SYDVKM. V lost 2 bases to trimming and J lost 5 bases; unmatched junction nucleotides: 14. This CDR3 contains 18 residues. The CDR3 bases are TGTGCCAGCAGTTTAAAGTTTGCTAGCGGGAGTGAAAAGGAGACCCAGTACTTC. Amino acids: CASSLKFASGSEKETQYF.

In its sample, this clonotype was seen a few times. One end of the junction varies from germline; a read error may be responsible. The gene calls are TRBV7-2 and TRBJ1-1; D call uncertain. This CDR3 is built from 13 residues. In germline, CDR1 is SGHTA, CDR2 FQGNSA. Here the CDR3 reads CVSSSFENTEAFF. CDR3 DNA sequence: TGTGTCAGCAGCAGTTTCGAGAACACTGAAGCTTTCTTT.

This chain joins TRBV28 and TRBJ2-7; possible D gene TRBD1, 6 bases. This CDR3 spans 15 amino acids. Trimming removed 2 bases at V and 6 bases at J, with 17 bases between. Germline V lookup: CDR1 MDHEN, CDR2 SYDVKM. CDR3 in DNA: TGTGCCAGCAGTTTAGGGGGACATAAGGCGACCGAGCAGTACTTC. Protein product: CASSLGGHKATEQYF.

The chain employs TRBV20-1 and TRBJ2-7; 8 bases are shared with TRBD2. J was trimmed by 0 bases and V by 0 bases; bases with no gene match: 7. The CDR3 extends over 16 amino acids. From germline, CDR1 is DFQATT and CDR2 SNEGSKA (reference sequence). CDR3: CSARDQLAGRSYEQYF. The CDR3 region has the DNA TGCAGTGCTAGAGACCAATTAGCGGGGCGCTCCTACGAGCAGTACTTC.

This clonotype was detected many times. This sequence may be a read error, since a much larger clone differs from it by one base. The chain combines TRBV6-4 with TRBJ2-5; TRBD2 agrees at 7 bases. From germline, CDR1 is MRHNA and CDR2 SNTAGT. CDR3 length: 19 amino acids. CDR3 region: CAGSPYRAYGLVGEETQYF. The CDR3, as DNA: TGTGCCGGCAGCCCCTACCGGGCGTATGGACTAGTAGGAGAAGAGACCCAGTACTTC.

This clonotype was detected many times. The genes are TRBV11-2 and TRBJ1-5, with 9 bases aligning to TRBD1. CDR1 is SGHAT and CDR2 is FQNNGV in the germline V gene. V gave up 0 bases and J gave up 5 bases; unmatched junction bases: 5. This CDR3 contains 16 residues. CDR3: CASSLEKGQGDQPQHF. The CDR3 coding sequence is TGTGCCAGCAGCTTAGAAAAGGGACAGGGAGATCAGCCCCAGCATTTT.

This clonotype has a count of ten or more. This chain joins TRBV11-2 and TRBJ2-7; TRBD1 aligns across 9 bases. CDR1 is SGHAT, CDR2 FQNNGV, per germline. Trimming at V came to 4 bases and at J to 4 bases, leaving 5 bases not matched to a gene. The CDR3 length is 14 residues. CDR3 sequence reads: CASSSRTGEYEQYF. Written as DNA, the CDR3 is TGTGCCAGCAGCTCCCGGACAGGGGAGTACGAGCAGTACTTC.

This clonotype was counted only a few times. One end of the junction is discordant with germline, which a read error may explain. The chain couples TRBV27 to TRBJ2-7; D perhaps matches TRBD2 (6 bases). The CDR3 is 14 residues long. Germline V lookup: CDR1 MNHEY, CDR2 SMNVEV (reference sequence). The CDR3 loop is CASSSRLGIAEQYF. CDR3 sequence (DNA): TGTGCCAGCAGTTCCAGACTAGGGATAGCCGAGCAATACTTC.

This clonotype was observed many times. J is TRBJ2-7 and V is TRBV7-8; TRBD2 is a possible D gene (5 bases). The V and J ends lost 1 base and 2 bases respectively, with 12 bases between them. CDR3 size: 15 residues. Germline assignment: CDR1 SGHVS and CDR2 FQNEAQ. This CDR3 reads CASSLVTGNTYEQYF. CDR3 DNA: TGTGCCAGCAGCTTAGTAACGGGGAACACCTACGAGCAGTACTTC. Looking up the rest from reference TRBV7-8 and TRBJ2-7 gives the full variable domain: GAGVSQSPRYKVAKRGQDVALRCDPISGHVSLFWYQQALGQGPEFLTYFQNEAQLDKSGLPSDRFFAERPEGSVSTLKIQRTQQEDSAVYLCASSLVTGNTYEQYFGPGTRLTVT.

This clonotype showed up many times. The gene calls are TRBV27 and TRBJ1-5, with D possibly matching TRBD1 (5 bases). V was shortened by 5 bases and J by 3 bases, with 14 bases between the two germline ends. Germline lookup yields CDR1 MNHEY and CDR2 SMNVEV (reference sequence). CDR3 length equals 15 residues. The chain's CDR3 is CASSPRGVPNQPQHF. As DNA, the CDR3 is TGTGCCAGCAGTCCGCGGGGGGTCCCCAATCAGCCCCAGCATTTT.

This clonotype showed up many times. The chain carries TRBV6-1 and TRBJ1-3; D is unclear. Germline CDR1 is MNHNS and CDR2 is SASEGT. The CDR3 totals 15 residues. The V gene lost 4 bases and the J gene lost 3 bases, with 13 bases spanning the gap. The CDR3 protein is CASSGQLFGGNTIYF. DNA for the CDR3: TGTGCCAGCAGTGGTCAACTTTTCGGTGGAAACACCATATATTTT.

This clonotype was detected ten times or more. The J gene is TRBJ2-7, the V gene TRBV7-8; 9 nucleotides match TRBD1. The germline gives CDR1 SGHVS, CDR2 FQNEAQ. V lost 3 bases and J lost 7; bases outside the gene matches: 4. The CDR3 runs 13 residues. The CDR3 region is CASSFGTGSEQYF. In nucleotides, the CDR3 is TGTGCCAGCAGCTTTGGGACAGGGTCTGAGCAGTACTTC.